This is a list of T cell receptor beta chains from one sample in a study of Ad26.COV2.S vaccination and SARS-CoV-2 variants. Produced via immunoSEQ multiplex PCR; TCRdb's table is partial and in-frame only. The data contain hundreds of thousands of clones, roughly 90% of them seen just once; the ten biggest clones take up around a tenth. The sequenced sample was peripheral blood, obtained in a trial of Ad26.COV2.S vaccine versus placebo. The receptors derive from a person between 18 and 59 years old who received the Ad26.COV2.S COVID-19 vaccine or a placebo. The CDR3 runs from the conserved cysteine through the conserved F or W. Fields, in order: clone size, D gene, J gene, V gene, CDR3 DNA, CDR3 protein. A D gene is named only where the DNA matches it firmly. For some rows the clone size is stated as once, few or many, or as a class when expanded; others skip it.

>.|TRBD1|TRBJ1-3|TRBV11-2
TGTGCCAGCACCCGAGACAGGGGGCCTGGAAACACCATATATTTT
CASTRDRGPGNTIYF
>.|.|TRBJ1-1|TRBV21-1
TGTGCCAGCAGCAAAGAAGGGGCCCAGGGCCATCGCATGAACACTGAAGCTTTCTTT
CASSKEGAQGHRMNTEAFF
>.|TRBD1|TRBJ2-6|TRBV5-6
TGTGCCAGCAGCCCCGACAGGGGAGTCTCTGGGGCCAACGTCCTGACTTTC
CASSPDRGVSGANVLTF
>.|TRBD2|TRBJ2-1|TRBV4-1
TGCGCCAGCAGCCAAGTGGCCGGGACTAGCTACAATGAGCAGTTCTTC
CASSQVAGTSYNEQFF
>.|.|TRBJ1-2|TRBV5-1
TGCGCCAGCAGCGGGGGACTCCTTTTCTATGGCTACACCTTC
CASSGGLLFYGYTF
>.|.|TRBJ2-7|TRBV6-2/TRBV6-3
TGTGCCAGCAGCTTCAGCTACGAGCAGTACTTC
CASSFSYEQYF
>.|.|TRBJ2-5|TRBV7-9
TGTGCCAGCAGCTTTGGGGCACAAGAGACCCAGTACTTC
CASSFGAQETQYF
>few|.|TRBJ1-5|TRBV19
TGTGCCAGTAGTATCTTACAGGAGGGTAATCAGCCCCAGCATTTT
CASSILQEGNQPQHF
>once|.|TRBJ2-1|TRBV29-1
TGCAGCGTTGAAGAATATGGGGGGATCCGGAATGAGCAGTTCTTC
CSVEEYGGIRNEQFF
>.|.|TRBJ1-2|TRBV5-1
TGCGCCAGCAGCTTGGTAGGGGCAGAAAGCTATGGCTACACCTTC
CASSLVGAESYGYTF
>once|.|TRBJ1-1|TRBV4-1
TGCGCCAGCAGCCAGTACCCCAGGACGGTAACTGAAGCTTTCTTT
CASSQYPRTVTEAFF
>.|TRBD2|TRBJ2-7|TRBV4-1
TGCGCCAGCAGCATAGCGGGGATTAGCTCCTACGAGCAGTACTTC
CASSIAGISSYEQYF
>.|.|TRBJ2-3|TRBV5-1
TGCGCCAGCAGCTTGGAACGCCACAGGCAGTATTTT
CASSLERHRQYF
>.|.|TRBJ2-6|TRBV19
TGTGCCAGTAGTACTCAGGGTACTGGGGCCAACGTCCTGACTTTC
CASSTQGTGANVLTF
>.|TRBD1|TRBJ1-2|TRBV6-2/TRBV6-3
TGTGCCAGCAGTTGGGACAGGCGGGGCGACTATGGCTACACCTTC
CASSWDRRGDYGYTF
>.|.|TRBJ2-7|TRBV21-1
TGTGCCAGCAGCCGCTCTCGGGACAGTCCCTACGAGCAGTACTTC
CASSRSRDSPYEQYF
>.|.|TRBJ2-1|TRBV24-1
TGTGCCACCAGTGCCCGCACGAATGAGCAGTTCTTC
CATSARTNEQFF
>.|TRBD1|TRBJ2-7|TRBV19
TGTGCCAGTAGTACCCGACGACAGGGGGCAATATACGAGCAGTACTTC
CASSTRRQGAIYEQYF
>.|TRBD1|TRBJ1-3|TRBV19
TGTGCCACTGCGGACAGGTCAATCTCTGGAAACACCATATATTTT
CATADRSISGNTIYF
>.|.|TRBJ2-2|TRBV11-3
TGTGCCAGCAGGCCGATGGGGAACACCGGGGAGCTGTTTTTT
CASRPMGNTGELFF